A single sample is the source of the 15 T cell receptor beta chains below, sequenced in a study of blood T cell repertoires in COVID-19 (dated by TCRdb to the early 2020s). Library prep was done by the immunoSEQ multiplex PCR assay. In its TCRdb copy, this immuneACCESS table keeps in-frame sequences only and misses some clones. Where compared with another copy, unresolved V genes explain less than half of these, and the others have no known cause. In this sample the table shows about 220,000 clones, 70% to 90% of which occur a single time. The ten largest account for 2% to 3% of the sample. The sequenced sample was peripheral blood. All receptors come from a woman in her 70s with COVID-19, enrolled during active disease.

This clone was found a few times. The CDR3 spells CASSYLAGGVGSPLHF. The CDR3 DNA follows: TGTGCCAGCAGTTACCTTGCGGGCGGGGTTGGTTCACCCCTCCACTTT. The chain couples TRBV6-5 to TRBJ1-6; D is undetermined. Germline assignment: CDR1 MNHEY and CDR2 SVGAGI. V was clipped by 2 bases and J by 9 bases, with 17 bases between them. The CDR3 has 16 amino acids.

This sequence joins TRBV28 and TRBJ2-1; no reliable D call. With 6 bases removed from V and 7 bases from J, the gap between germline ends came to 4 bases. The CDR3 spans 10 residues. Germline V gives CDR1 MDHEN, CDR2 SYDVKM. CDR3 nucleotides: TGTGCCAGCAGGCTAAATGAGCAGTTCTTC. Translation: CASRLNEQFF. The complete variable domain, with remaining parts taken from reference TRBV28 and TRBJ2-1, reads DVKVTQSSRYLVKRTGEKVFLECVQDMDHENMFWYRQDPGLGLRLIYFSYDVKMKEKGDIPEGYSVSREKKERFSLILESASTNQTSMYLCASRLNEQFFGPGTRLTVL.

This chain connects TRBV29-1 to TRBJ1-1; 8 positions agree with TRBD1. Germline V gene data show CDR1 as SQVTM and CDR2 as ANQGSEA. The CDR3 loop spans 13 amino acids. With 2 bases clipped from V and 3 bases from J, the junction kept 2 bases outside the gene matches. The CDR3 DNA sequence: TGCAGCGTTGAACGGGGACAGGACACTGAAGCTTTCTTT. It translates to CSVERGQDTEAFF.

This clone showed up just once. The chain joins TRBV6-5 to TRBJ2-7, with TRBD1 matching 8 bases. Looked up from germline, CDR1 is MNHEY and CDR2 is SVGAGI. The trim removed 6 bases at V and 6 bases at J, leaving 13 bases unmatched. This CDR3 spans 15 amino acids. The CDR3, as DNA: TGTGCCAGCAGATTACAGACAGGGGCGCCTCTCGAGCAGTACTTC. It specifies CASRLQTGAPLEQYF.

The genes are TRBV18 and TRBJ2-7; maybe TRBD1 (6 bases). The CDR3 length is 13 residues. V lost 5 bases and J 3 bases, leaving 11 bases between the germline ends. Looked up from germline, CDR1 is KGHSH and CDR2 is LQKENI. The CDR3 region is CASSRDNGYEQYF. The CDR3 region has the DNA TGTGCCAGCTCAAGGGACAACGGCTACGAGCAGTACTTC. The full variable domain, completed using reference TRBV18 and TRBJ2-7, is NAGVMQNPRHLVRRRGQEARLRCSPMKGHSHVYWYRQLPEEGLKFMVYLQKENIIDESGMPKERFSAEFPKEGPSILRIQQVVRGDSAAYFCASSRDNGYEQYFGPGTRLTVT.

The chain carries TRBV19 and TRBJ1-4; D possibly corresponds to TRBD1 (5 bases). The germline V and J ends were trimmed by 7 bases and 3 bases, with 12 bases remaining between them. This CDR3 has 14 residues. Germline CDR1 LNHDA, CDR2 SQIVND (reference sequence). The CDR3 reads CASIGRGSNEKLFF. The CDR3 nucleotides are TGTGCCAGTATCGGGAGGGGTTCTAATGAAAAACTGTTTTTT.

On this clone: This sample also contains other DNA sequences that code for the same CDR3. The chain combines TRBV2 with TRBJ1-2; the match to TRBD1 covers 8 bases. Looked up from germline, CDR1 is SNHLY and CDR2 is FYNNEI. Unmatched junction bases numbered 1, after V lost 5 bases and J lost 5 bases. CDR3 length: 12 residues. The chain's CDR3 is CASSRTGYGYTF. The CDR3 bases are TGTGCCAGCAGTAGGACAGGGTATGGCTACACCTTC.

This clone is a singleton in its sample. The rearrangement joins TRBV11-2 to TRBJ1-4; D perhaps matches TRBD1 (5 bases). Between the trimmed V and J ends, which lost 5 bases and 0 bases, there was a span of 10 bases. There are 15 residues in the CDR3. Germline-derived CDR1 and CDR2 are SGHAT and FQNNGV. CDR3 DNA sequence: TGTGCCAGCAGCAAAACAGGTGCAACTAATGAAAAACTGTTTTTT. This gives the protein CASSKTGATNEKLFF.

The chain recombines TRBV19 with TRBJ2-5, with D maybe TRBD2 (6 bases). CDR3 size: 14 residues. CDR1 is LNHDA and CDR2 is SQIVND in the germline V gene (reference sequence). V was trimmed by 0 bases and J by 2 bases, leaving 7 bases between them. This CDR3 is CASSIDAGQETQYF. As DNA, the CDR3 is TGTGCCAGTAGTATAGATGCGGGGCAAGAGACCCAGTACTTC.

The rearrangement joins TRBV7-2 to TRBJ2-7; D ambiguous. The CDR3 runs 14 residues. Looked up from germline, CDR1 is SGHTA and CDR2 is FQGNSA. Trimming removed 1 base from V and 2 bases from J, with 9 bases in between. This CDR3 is CASSLVGPPYEQYF. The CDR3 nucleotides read TGTGCCAGCAGCTTAGTTGGGCCCCCCTACGAGCAGTACTTC.

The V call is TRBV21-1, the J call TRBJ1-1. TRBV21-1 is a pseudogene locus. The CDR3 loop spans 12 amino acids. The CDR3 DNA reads TGTGCCAGCAGCGCCCGGACGGGGGACGCTTTCTTT. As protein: CASSARTGDAFF.

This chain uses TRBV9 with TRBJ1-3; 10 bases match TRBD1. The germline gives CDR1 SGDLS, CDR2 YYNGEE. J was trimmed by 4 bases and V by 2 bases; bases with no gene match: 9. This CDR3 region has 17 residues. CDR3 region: CASSVSDRGLIGNTIYF. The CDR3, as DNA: TGTGCCAGCAGCGTTAGCGACAGGGGGCTAATCGGAAACACCATATATTTT.

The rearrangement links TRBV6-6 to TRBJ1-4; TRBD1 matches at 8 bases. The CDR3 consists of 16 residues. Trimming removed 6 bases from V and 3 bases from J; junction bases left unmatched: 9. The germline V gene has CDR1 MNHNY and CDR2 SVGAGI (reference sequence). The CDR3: CASRTGEGFSNEKLFF. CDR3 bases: TGTGCCAGCAGGACAGGGGAAGGATTTTCTAATGAAAAACTGTTTTTT.

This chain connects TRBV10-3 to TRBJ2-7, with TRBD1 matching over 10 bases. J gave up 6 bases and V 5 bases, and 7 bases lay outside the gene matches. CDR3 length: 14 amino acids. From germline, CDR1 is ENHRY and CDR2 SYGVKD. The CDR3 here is CAISRTGGEAEQYF. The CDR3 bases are TGTGCCATCAGTAGGACAGGGGGGGAGGCCGAGCAGTACTTC.

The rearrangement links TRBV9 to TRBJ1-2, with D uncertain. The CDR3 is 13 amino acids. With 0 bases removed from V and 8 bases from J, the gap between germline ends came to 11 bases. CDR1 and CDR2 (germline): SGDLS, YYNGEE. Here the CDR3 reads CASSVAQSGGYTF. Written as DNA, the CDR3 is TGTGCCAGCAGCGTAGCCCAGTCGGGGGGCTACACCTTC.